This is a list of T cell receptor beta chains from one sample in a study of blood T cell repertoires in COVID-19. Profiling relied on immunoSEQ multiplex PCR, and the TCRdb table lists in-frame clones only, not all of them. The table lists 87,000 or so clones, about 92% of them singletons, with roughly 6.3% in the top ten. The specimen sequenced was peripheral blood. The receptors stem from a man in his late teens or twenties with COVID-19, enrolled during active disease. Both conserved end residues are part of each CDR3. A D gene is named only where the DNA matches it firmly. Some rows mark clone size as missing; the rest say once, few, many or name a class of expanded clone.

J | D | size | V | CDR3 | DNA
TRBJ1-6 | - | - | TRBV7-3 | CASSPVGGRGSPLHF | TGTGCCAGCAGCCCCGTCGGGGGGCGCGGGTCACCCCTCCACTTT
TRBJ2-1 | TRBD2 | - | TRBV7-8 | CATLAGGPYNEQFF | TGTGCCACTTTAGCGGGAGGGCCGTACAATGAGCAGTTCTTC
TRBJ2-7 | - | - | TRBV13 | CASSFDSYSYEQYF | TGTGCCAGCAGCTTCGACTCCTACTCCTACGAGCAGTACTTC
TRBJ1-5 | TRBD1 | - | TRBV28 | CASRIQGDQPQHF | TGTGCCAGCAGGATTCAGGGGGATCAGCCCCAGCATTTT
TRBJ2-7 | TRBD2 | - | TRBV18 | CASSPGTSGSYEQYF | TGTGCCAGCTCACCCGGGACTAGCGGATCCTACGAGCAGTACTTC
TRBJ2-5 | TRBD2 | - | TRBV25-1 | CASSEWQGGETQYF | TGTGCCAGCAGTGAATGGCAGGGAGGGGAGACCCAGTACTTC
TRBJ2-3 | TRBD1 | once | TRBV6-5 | CASSIDRGDTQYF | TGTGCCAGCAGCATCGACAGGGGAGATACGCAGTATTTT
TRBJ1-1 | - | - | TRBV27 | CASSSIVTHTGGKAFF | TGTGCCAGCAGTTCCATTGTGACCCATACGGGAGGTAAAGCTTTCTTT
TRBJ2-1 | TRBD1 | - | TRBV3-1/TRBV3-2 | CASSQDKWDSVHNEQFF | TGTGCCAGCAGCCAAGACAAGTGGGACAGTGTACACAATGAGCAGTTCTTC
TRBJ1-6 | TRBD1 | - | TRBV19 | CASSPRYQGARNSPLHF | TGTGCCAGTAGTCCGCGCTACCAGGGGGCACGAAATTCACCCCTCCACTTT
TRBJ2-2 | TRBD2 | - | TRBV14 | CASSQERGVAGTGELFF | TGTGCCAGCAGCCAAGAGAGAGGGGTAGCGGGCACCGGGGAGCTGTTTTTT
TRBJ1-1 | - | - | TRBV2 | CASRDGLNTEAFF | TGTGCCAGCAGAGACGGGTTGAACACTGAAGCTTTCTTT
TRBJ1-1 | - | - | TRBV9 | CASSVELGNTEAFF | TGTGCCAGCAGCGTAGAGCTCGGGAACACTGAAGCTTTCTTT
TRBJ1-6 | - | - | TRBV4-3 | CASSQDDGGFISPLHF | TGCGCCAGCAGCCAAGATGATGGAGGGTTTATTTCACCCCTCCACTTT
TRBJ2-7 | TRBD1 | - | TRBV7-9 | CASSLATGTGSYEQYF | TGTGCCAGCAGCTTAGCAACCGGGACAGGTAGCTACGAGCAGTACTTC
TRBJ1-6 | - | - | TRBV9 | CASSVGEGSSYNSPLHF | TGTGCCAGCAGCGTAGGTGAAGGGAGCTCCTATAATTCACCCCTCCACTTT
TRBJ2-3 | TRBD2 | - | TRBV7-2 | CASSFPFSGTSRTDTQYF | TGTGCCAGCAGCTTCCCGTTTTCCGGGACTAGCCGAACAGATACGCAGTATTTT
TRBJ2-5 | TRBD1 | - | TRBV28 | CASSSGGGETQYF | TGTGCCAGCAGTTCAGGGGGTGGAGAGACCCAGTACTTC
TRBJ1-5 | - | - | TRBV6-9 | CASSYRAYRVKPQHF | TGTGCCAGCAGTTATCGGGCCTACAGGGTGAAGCCCCAGCATTTT
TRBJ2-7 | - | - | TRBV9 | CASSVASSYEQYF | TGTGCCAGCAGCGTAGCCAGCTCCTACGAGCAGTACTTC
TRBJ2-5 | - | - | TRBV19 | CASRVPAGETQYF | TGTGCCAGTAGGGTCCCGGCGGGTGAGACCCAGTACTTC
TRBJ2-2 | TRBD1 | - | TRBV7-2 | CASSLAAGGGELFF | TGTGCCAGCAGCTTAGCCGCAGGGGGCGGGGAGCTGTTTTTT
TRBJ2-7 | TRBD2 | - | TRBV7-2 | CASSLVGFASGFHEQYF | TGTGCCAGCAGCTTAGTCGGCTTTGCTAGCGGGTTCCACGAGCAGTACTTC
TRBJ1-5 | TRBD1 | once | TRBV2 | CASTGEGGFNQPQHF | TGTGCCAGTACTGGGGAAGGGGGCTTCAATCAGCCCCAGCATTTT
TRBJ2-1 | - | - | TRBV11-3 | CASSLVGDEQFF | TGTGCCAGCAGCTTAGTGGGCGACGAGCAGTTCTTC
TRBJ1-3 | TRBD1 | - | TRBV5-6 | CASSPIGQGGNTIYF | TGTGCCAGCAGCCCAATTGGACAGGGAGGAAACACCATATATTTT
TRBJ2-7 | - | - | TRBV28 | CASSPSGHEQYF | TGTGCCAGCAGTCCCTCGGGTCACGAGCAGTACTTC